This T cell receptor (beta chain) was retrieved from a study of T cell repertoires in aging, cancer and after chemotherapy. In the study overall: Repeat sampling of healthy donors over several months to years showed clear clonal overlap. The full dataset contained roughly 9 million TCR reads.

TRB rearrangements spanning V, D and J were amplified using mixed TRB-A/B primers. TCRdb fed the multiplex PCR reads into MiXCR, producing one record per CDR3 protein. Of about 5,400 distinct CDR3 sequences in the sample, under 45% were seen once. Only a few counts were recorded for this clonotype. The antigen is undetermined. The template was genomic DNA from peripheral blood, not RNA. The CDR3 is 15 residues long. Trimming stripped 5 bases from V and 6 bases from J, with 20 bases between. Germline V gene data show CDR1 as MNHEY and CDR2 as SVGAGI. Findings and limits, study-wide: Median generation probability rose over the chemotherapy interval in each cancer cohort, suggesting rebound thymic output.

What was sequenced was blood. The sequence came from a human donor in good health. V is TRBV6-5 and J is TRBJ2-7, with D maybe TRBD2 (6 bases). The chain's CDR3 is CASSPPGVLVGEQYF. CDR3 DNA sequence: TGTGCCAGCAGTCCCCCGGGGGTATTAGTGGGCGAGCAGTACTTC.